This TCR beta chain is from a study of T cells in localized non-small cell lung cancer. The ends were cut back, 8 bases at V and 0 bases at J, with 11 bases in the middle. Germline CDR1 is SNHLY and CDR2 is FYNNEI. The CDR3 is 14 residues long. Profiled with immunoSEQ multiplex PCR; TCRdb holds only in-frame clones, not every one. The profile shows 60,000 to 65,000 clones, 85% to 90% of them singletons. This clone was picked up one time. Its cognate antigen is unknown. Study-wide results and limits: Among blood samples, higher T cell density accompanied longer overall survival.

The genes are TRBV2 and TRBJ2-1, with unresolved D. This receptor was identified in a woman aged 35 to 70 with stage I lung adenocarcinoma. The sequencing here drew on peripheral blood, taken before any cancer treatment. This CDR3 reads CASVGQRSYNEQFF. Here the CDR3 DNA reads TGTGCCAGCGTGGGCCAGCGCTCCTACAATGAGCAGTTCTTC.